This TCR beta chain was recorded in a study of OX40 agonist ivuxolimab in advanced cancers. Overall study context: Patients got intravenous ivuxolimab at 0.01 to 10 mg/kg every 2 weeks. Overall study results and limits: At 0.1-3.0 mg/kg, partial responders had clonal expansion among the lowest observed.

This CDR3 is 14 amino acids long. J was trimmed by 4 bases and V by 4 bases; bases with no gene match: 4. A history of autoimmune disease or systemic immunosuppression excluded patients. Details on this clone: Its target is not known.

Data came from immunoSEQ multiplex PCR; TCRdb stores just in-frame clones and leaves some out. The top ten hold 4% to 5% of the sample, which has tens of thousands of clones, over 80% seen once. The sequence was obtained from an adult with an advanced solid tumor such as melanoma, head and neck, liver or kidney cancer. The material was CD4+ or CD8+ T cells sorted from blood, obtained in a trial of the OX40 agonist ivuxolimab. The rearrangement links TRBV5-3 to TRBJ2-7; 11 bases are shared with TRBD2. TRBV5-3 is sorted into the ORF group, with uncertain function. The CDR3 loop reads CARSHTSGSYEQYF. DNA of the CDR3: TGTGCCAGAAGCCATACTAGCGGGAGTTACGAGCAGTACTTC.